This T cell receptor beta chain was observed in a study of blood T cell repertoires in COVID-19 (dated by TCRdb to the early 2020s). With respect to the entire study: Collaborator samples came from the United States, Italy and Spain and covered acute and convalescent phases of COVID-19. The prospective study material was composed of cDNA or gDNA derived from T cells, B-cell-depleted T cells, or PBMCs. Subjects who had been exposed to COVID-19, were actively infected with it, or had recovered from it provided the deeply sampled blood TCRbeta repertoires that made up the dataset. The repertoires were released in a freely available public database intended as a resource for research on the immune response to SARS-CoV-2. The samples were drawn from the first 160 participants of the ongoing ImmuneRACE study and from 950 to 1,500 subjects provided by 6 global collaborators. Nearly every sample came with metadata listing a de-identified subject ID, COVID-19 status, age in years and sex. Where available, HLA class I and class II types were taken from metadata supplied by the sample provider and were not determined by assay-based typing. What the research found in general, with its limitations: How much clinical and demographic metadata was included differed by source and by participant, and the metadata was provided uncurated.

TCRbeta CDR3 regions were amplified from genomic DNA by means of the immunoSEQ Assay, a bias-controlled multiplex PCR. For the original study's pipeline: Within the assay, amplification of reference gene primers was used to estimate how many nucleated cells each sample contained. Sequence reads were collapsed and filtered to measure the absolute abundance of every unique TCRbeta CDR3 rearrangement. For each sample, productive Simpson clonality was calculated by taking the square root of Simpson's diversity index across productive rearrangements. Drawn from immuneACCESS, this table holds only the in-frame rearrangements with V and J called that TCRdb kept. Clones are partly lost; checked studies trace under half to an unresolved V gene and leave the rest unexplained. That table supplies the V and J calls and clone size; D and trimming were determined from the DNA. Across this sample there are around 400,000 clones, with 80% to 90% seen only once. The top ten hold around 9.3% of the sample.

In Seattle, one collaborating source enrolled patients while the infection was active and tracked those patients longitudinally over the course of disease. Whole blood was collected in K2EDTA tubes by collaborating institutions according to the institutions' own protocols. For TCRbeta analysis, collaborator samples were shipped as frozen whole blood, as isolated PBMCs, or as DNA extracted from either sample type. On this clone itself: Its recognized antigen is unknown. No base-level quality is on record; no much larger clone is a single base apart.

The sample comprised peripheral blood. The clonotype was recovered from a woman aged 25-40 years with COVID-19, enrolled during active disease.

The bases are TGTGCCAGCAGTTTAGCGGGGGTTAATGAAAAACTGTTTTTT. This translates into CASSLAGVNEKLFF. In this chain, TRBV28 is recombined with TRBJ1-4, and possibly TRBD1, on 5 matching bases. Its CDR3 holds 14 amino acids, cysteine through phenylalanine. The only DNA kept is the CDR3, 42 bases in frame from the first base. Trimming removed 2 bases from V and 4 bases from J, leaving 8 bases between the germline ends. The germline V gene encodes CDR1 MDHEN and CDR2 SYDVKM.